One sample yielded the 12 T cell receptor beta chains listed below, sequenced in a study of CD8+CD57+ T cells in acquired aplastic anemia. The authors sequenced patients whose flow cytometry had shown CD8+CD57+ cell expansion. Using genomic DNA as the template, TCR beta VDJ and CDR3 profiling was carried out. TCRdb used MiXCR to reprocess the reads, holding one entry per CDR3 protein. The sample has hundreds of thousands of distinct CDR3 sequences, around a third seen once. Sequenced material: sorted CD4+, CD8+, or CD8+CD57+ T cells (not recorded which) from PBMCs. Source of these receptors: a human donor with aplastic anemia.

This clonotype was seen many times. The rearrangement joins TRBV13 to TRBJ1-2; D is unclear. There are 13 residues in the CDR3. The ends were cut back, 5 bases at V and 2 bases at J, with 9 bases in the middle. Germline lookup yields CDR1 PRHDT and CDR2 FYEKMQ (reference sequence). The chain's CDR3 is CASSVDKNYGYTF. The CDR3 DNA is TGTGCCAGCAGCGTTGACAAGAACTATGGCTACACCTTC. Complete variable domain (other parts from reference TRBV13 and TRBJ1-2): AAGVIQSPRHLIKEKRETATLKCYPIPRHDTVYWYQQGPGQDPQFLISFYEKMQSDKGSIPDRFSAQQFSDYHSELNMSSLELGDSALYFCASSVDKNYGYTFGSGTRLTVV.

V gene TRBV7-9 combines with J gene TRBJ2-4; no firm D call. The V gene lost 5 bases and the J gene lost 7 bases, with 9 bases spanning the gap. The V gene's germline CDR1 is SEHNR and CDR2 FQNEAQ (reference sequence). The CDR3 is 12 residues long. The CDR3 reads CASSQDRNIQYF. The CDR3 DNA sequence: TGTGCCAGCAGCCAAGATAGGAACATTCAGTACTTC.

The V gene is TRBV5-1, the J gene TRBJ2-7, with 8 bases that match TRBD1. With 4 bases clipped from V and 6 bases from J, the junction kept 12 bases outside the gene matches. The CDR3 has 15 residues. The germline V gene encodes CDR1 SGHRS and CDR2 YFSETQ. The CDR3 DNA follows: TGCGCCAGCAGCACCGGAAGGACAGGGTCCCCCGAGCAGTACTTC. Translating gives CASSTGRTGSPEQYF.

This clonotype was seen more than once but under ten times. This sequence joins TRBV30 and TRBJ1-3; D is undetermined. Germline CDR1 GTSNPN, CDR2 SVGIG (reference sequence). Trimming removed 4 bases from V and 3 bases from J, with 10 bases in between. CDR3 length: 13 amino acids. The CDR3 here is CAWNHGRGNTIYF. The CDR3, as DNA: TGTGCCTGGAACCATGGGCGTGGAAACACCATATATTTT.

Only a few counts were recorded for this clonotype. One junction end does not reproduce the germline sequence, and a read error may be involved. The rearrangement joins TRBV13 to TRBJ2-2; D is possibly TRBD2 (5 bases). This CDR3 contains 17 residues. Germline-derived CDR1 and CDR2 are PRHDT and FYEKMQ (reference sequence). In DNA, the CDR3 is TGTGCCAGCAGCCCCTCGAGTCTACACATGAACAGTAGGGAGCTGCTTTTT. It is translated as CASSPSSLHMNSRELLF.

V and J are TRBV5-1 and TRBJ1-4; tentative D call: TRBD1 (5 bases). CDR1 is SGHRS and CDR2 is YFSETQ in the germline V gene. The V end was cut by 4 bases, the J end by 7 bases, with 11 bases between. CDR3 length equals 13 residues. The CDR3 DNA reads TGCGCCAGCAGCACGGGGGAGGGTGAAAAACTGTTTTTT. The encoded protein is CASSTGEGEKLFF.

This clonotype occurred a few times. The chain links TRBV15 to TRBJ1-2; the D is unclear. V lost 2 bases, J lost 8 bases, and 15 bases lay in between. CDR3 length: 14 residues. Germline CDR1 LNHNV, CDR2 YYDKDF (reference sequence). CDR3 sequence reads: CATSRSAGFQGYTF. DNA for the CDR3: TGTGCCACCAGCAGATCGGCGGGGTTTCAGGGCTACACCTTC.

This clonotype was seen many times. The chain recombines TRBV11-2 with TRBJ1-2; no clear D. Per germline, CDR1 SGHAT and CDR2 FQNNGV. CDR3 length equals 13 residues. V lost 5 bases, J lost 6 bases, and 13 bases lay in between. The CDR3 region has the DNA TGTGCCAGCAGCCCCCAGCGAGGACATGGCTACACCTTC. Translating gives CASSPQRGHGYTF.

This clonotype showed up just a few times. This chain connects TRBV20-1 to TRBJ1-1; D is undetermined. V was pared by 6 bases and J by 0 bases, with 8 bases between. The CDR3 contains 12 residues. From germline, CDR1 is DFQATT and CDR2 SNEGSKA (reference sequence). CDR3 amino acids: CSARTMNTEAFF. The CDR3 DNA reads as TGCAGTGCAAGGACCATGAACACTGAAGCTTTCTTT.

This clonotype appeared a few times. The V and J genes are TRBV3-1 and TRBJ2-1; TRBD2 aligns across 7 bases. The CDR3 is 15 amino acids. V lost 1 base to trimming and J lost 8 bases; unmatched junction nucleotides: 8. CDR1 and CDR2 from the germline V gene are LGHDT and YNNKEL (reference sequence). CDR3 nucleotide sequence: TGTGCCAGCAGCCAAGCTACGGGAGGAGGGTATGAGCAGTTCTTC. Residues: CASSQATGGGYEQFF.

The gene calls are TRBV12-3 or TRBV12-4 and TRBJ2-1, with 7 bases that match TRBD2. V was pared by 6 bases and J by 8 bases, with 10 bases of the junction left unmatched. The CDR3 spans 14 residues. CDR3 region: CASSHGLDSDEQFF. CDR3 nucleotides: TGTGCCAGCAGCCACGGACTAGACAGCGATGAGCAGTTCTTC.

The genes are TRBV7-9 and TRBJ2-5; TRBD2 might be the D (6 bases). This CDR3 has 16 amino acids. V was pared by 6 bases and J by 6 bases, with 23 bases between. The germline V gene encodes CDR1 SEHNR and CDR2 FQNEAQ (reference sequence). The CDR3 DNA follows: TGTGCCAGCAGTTACGGGGCTACTAGCATTTCCAAGACCCAGTACTTC. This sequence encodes CASSYGATSISKTQYF.